The sequence of this TCR beta chain was determined in a study of shared clonotypes between healthy human individuals. Genomic DNA of each subset was evenly split across several immunoSEQ plates. Sequencing used immunoSEQ multiplex PCR; TCRdb keeps in-frame clones, though not all of them. The table has approximately 470,000 clones, roughly 80% seen once. General study points: Clonotype sharing among donors likely depends on sequencing depth.

Between the trimmed V and J ends, which lost 5 bases and 5 bases, there was a span of 16 bases. The CDR3 spans 14 residues. Germline V lookup: CDR1 SGHTA, CDR2 FQGNSA. On this clone itself: No antigen is known for it.

This TCR was sampled from a middle-aged woman in good health. Some clones in this sample may be carry-over from other donors' samples. Material for sequencing was PBMCs. The chain joins TRBV7-2 to TRBJ2-7, with D possibly matching TRBD1 (6 bases). CDR3 region: CASSRRHRVNEQYF. CDR3 DNA: TGTGCCAGCAGCCGCCGACACAGGGTCAACGAGCAGTACTTC.